These 32 T cell receptor beta chains were all obtained from the same sample, sequenced in a study of blood T cells in healthy people across ages. With a J-beta primer mix and a sample-barcoded 5' primer, a second PCR ran about 7 to 12 cycles. Each CDR3 protein gets one entry after TCRdb re-called the 5' RACE reads with MiXCR. The sample has about 1 million distinct CDR3 sequences; 45% are singletons. Material: blood. The receptor set was obtained from a woman aged 55-70 years in good health.

The chain has TRBV4-2 and TRBJ1-1, with D possibly TRBD1 on 6 matching bases. The CDR3 loop spans 16 amino acids. Per the germline V gene, CDR1 is LGHNA and CDR2 is YNFKEQ. With 0 bases removed from V and 1 base from J, the gap between germline ends came to 12 bases. CDR3 DNA sequence: TGTGCCAGCAGCCAAGACAGGGGCCTGAGGAACACTGAAGCTTTCTTT. As protein: CASSQDRGLRNTEAFF.

This sequence joins TRBV4-1 and TRBJ2-7; 12 bases line up with TRBD2. V was pared by 5 bases and J by 7 bases, with 12 bases of the junction left unmatched. From germline, CDR1 is MGHRA and CDR2 YSYEKL. The CDR3 loop spans 16 amino acids. In DNA, the CDR3 is TGCGCCAGCAGCGCACCGGGACTAGCGGGTTGGGATGAGCAGTACTTC. It is translated as CASSAPGLAGWDEQYF.

CDR3 region: CASNSQGRTEAFF. The CDR3 coding sequence is TGTGCCAGCAACTCACAGGGTAGGACTGAAGCTTTCTTT. This chain joins TRBV13 and TRBJ1-1; perhaps TRBD1 as D (6 bases). The CDR3 covers 13 residues. With 7 bases removed from V and 5 bases from J, the gap between germline ends came to 14 bases. Germline V CDR1 and CDR2: PRHDT, FYEKMQ (reference sequence).

The chain employs TRBV7-9 and TRBJ1-1; D perhaps matches TRBD1 (5 bases). V dropped 9 bases and J dropped 6 bases, with 20 bases sitting between them. CDR3 size: 14 residues. Germline CDR1 is SEHNR and CDR2 is FQNEAQ (reference sequence). The CDR3 region is CASTSGAFAAEAFF. Here the CDR3 DNA reads TGTGCCAGTACAAGCGGGGCCTTCGCGGCTGAAGCTTTCTTT. The complete variable domain, with remaining parts taken from reference TRBV7-9 and TRBJ1-1, reads DTGVSQNPRHKITKRGQNVTFRCDPISEHNRLYWYRQTLGQGPEFLTYFQNEAQLEKSRLLSDRFSAERPKGSFSTLEIQRTEQGDSAMYLCASTSGAFAAEAFFGQGTRLTVV.

V gene TRBV6-6 combines with J gene TRBJ2-2; perhaps D is TRBD1 or TRBD2 (6 bases each). Germline CDR1 and CDR2: MNHNY and SVGAGI (reference sequence). V dropped 7 bases and J dropped 2 bases, with 17 bases sitting between them. This CDR3 contains 16 residues. Here the CDR3 reads CASIRGGRSNTGELFF. The CDR3 nucleotides are TGTGCCAGCATAAGAGGGGGGCGATCAAACACCGGGGAGCTGTTTTTT.

The genes are TRBV4-1 and TRBJ2-7; TRBD1 aligns across 10 bases. Germline trimming cut 3 bases from V and 0 bases from J; bases unmatched to any gene: 5. The CDR3 runs 16 residues. Germline loops: CDR1 MGHRA, CDR2 YSYEKL. DNA of the CDR3: TGCGCCAGCAGCCATCCCGGGACAGGGGCCTCCTACGAGCAGTACTTC. This codes for CASSHPGTGASYEQYF.

The chain employs TRBV2 and TRBJ2-5, with 15 positions matching TRBD2. The V segment lost 5 bases and the J segment 12 bases; nucleotides outside the gene matches: 1. The CDR3 has 12 amino acids. Germline CDR1 reads SNHLY; CDR2 reads FYNNEI. This chain's CDR3 is CASSRTSGGEYF. CDR3 DNA sequence: TGTGCCAGCAGTCGGACTAGCGGGGGGGAGTACTTC.

The chain employs TRBV15 and TRBJ2-7, with 7 bases matching TRBD1. Germline V gives CDR1 LNHNV, CDR2 YYDKDF (reference sequence). CDR3 length equals 14 residues. The junction had 6 bases not matched to a gene; V was cut back by 5 bases and J by 2 bases. CDR3 DNA: TGTGCCACCAGCCCCCGGGACAGACCCTACGAGCAGTACTTC. This translates into CATSPRDRPYEQYF.

The chain is built from TRBV5-5 and TRBJ2-3, with 9 nucleotides matching TRBD2. J was trimmed by 6 bases and V by 2 bases; bases with no gene match: 13. The germline V gene encodes CDR1 SGHKS and CDR2 YYEKEE (reference sequence). CDR3 length: 17 residues. Here the CDR3 DNA reads TGTGCCAGCAGCTTAATCGCTAGCGGGACAGTAAAGGATACGCAGTATTTT. It yields the protein CASSLIASGTVKDTQYF.

Comment on this clonotype: A much larger clone is a single base away; this may be a read error. The rearrangement links TRBV20-1 to TRBJ2-7, with 10 bases identical to TRBD2. Germline lookup yields CDR1 DFQATT and CDR2 SNEGSKA (reference sequence). There are 14 residues in the CDR3. CDR3 sequence (DNA): TGCAATGCTACCCGGCTAGCGGGAGTGAGAGAGCAGTACTTC. Its translation is CNATRLAGVREQYF.

V usage is TRBV27 and J usage is TRBJ1-1; 9 nucleotides agree with TRBD1. V shed 3 bases, J shed 5 bases, and the junction held 7 bases outside the gene matches. Germline lookup yields CDR1 MNHEY and CDR2 SMNVEV (reference sequence). CDR3 length: 15 residues. The CDR3 coding sequence is TGTGCCAGCAGTTTTTGGGGACAGGGCGAGACTGAAGCTTTCTTT. This translates into CASSFWGQGETEAFF.

This clonotype appeared a few times. CDR3 bases: TGTGCCAGCAGTTTGTCCGGGGGCAATGAGCAGTTCTTC. Its translation is CASSLSGGNEQFF. The chain links TRBV28 to TRBJ2-1; possible D gene TRBD2, 6 bases. Per the germline V gene, CDR1 is MDHEN and CDR2 is SYDVKM. The CDR3 is 13 amino acids. V lost 3 bases and J lost 6, with 9 bases in between.

This sequence joins TRBV20-1 and TRBJ2-7; 8 bases are a match to TRBD2. Unmatched junction bases numbered 4, after V lost 3 bases and J lost 3 bases. CDR3 length: 13 amino acids. The V gene's germline CDR1 is DFQATT and CDR2 SNEGSKA (reference sequence). CDR3 DNA sequence: TGCAGTGCTAGGCAAGGGACTAGCTACGAGCAGTACTTC. Translating gives CSARQGTSYEQYF.

The CDR3, as DNA: TGTGCCACCAGCACAGAGGGAGGGAGGAGCACTGAGCAGTTCTTC. This translates into CATSTEGGRSTEQFF. The chain recombines TRBV15 with TRBJ2-1, with TRBD2 matching 7 bases. Trimming cost V 4 bases and J 9 bases; bases outside gene matches: 12. Germline CDR1 reads LNHNV; CDR2 reads YYDKDF (reference sequence). There are 15 residues in the CDR3.

The gene calls are TRBV4-1 and TRBJ1-2, with 7 bases lining up with TRBD1. Germline V CDR1 and CDR2: MGHRA, YSYEKL. The ends lost 3 bases at V and 3 bases at J; junction bases unmatched: 10. This CDR3 has 16 amino acids. The CDR3 loop is CASSQELQGTYYGYTF. CDR3 DNA sequence: TGCGCCAGCAGCCAGGAACTACAGGGGACTTACTATGGCTACACCTTC.

The chain couples TRBV30 to TRBJ2-4; 7 bases agree with TRBD1. Losses at the gene ends were 3 bases for V and 1 base for J; bases not matched to a gene: 12. The length of the CDR3 is 17 residues. Germline CDR1 is GTSNPN and CDR2 is SVGIG (reference sequence). CDR3 coding DNA: TGTGCCTGGAGCAAAGGGGGCCCCGGGACCGCCAAAAACATTCAGTACTTC. As protein: CAWSKGGPGTAKNIQYF.

This clonotype appeared a few times. The V call is TRBV5-1, the J call TRBJ2-5, with 7 bases fitting TRBD2. The tail of the sequence fits TRBJ2-7 better, so the J call may be wrong. The CDR3 extends over 15 amino acids. Germline CDR1 and CDR2: SGHRS and YFSETQ. CDR3 sequence reads: CASSNTREDSYEQYF. The DNA for the CDR3 is TGCGCCAGCAGCAATACCCGGGAGGACTCCTACGAGCAGTACTTC.

CDR3: CASIEGGMAYNEQYF. DNA for the CDR3: TGCGCCAGCATAGAGGGGGGTATGGCCTACAATGAGCAGTACTTC. The chain recombines TRBV5-1 with TRBJ2-7; either TRBD1 or TRBD2 may fit D (6 bases each). Germline lookup yields CDR1 SGHRS and CDR2 YFSETQ. Trimming cost V 6 bases and J 7 bases, with 23 bases left between them. This CDR3 comprises 15 residues.

The chain has TRBV29-1 and TRBJ2-1, with TRBD1 as a possible D gene (5 bases). The V and J ends lost 4 bases and 7 bases respectively, with 14 bases between them. The CDR3 is 13 amino acids. Germline V gives CDR1 SQVTM, CDR2 ANQGSEA. The CDR3 spells CSVVQGAGNEQFF. The CDR3 DNA reads as TGCAGCGTTGTGCAGGGCGCCGGAAATGAGCAGTTCTTC.

The genes are TRBV7-9 and TRBJ2-5; D might be TRBD1 or TRBD2, each matching 7 bases. The V end lost 5 bases, the J end lost 5 bases, and 18 bases lay between the germline ends. This CDR3 contains 15 residues. Per germline, CDR1 SEHNR and CDR2 FQNEAQ (reference sequence). The CDR3 region has the DNA TGTGCCAGCAGCCCGGCCAGGGGGGGTCTGGAGACCCAGTACTTC. Protein product: CASSPARGGLETQYF.

The V call is TRBV6-6, the J call TRBJ1-5, with 7 bases fitting TRBD1. Germline lookup yields CDR1 MNHNY and CDR2 SVGAGI (reference sequence). The CDR3 is made up of 16 amino acids. J was trimmed by 1 base and V by 6 bases; bases with no gene match: 9. As DNA, the CDR3 is TGTGCCAGCAGCAGGGGGGACCTCGCCAGCAATCAGCCCCAGCATTTT. Translating it yields CASSRGDLASNQPQHF.

The table lists this clonotype with many counts. The V call is TRBV3-1, the J call TRBJ2-7; TRBD2 might be the D (6 bases). The CDR3 length is 11 residues. Looked up from germline, CDR1 is LGHDT and CDR2 is YNNKEL (reference sequence). Trimming took 3 bases from V and 7 from J, leaving 7 bases between them. CDR3 in DNA: TGTGCCAGCAGCCAGGGGGGAGAGCAGTACTTC. Translated, it gives CASSQGGEQYF.

The gene calls are TRBV24-1 and TRBJ2-5; D possibly corresponds to TRBD1 (6 bases). Per germline, CDR1 KGHDR and CDR2 SFDVKD. The CDR3 has 16 residues. V was pared by 2 bases and J by 2 bases, with 14 bases between. CDR3: CATSDSSTGPQETQYF. The CDR3, as DNA: TGTGCCACCAGTGATTCCTCGACAGGACCGCAAGAGACCCAGTACTTC.

The V gene is TRBV3-1, the J gene TRBJ2-1; the match to TRBD2 covers 9 bases. The CDR3 totals 13 residues. V gave up 1 base and J gave up 15 bases; unmatched junction bases: 7. Germline-derived CDR1 and CDR2 are LGHDT and YNNKEL (reference sequence). For the CDR3, the DNA is TGTGCCAGCAGCCAAGGGGGCGGGAGGGCCCTGTTCTTC. The encoded protein is CASSQGGGRALFF.

This clonotype was seen repeatedly, ten times or more. The chain uses TRBV29-1 and TRBJ1-2, with D possibly TRBD1 on 5 matching bases. CDR3 length: 13 residues. Trimming took off 8 bases at V and 2 bases at J, with 15 bases between the two ends. Germline-derived CDR1 and CDR2 are SQVTM and ANQGSEA. The CDR3 reads CSTAQGRNYGYTF. As DNA, the CDR3 is TGCAGCACTGCCCAGGGACGGAACTATGGCTACACCTTC.

This clonotype was observed a few times. This rearrangement joins TRBV5-1 to TRBJ2-4; TRBD1 aligns across 7 bases. Trimming took 0 bases from V and 2 from J; bases not matched to a gene: 2. This CDR3 region has 15 residues. Germline V lookup: CDR1 SGHRS, CDR2 YFSETQ. DNA for the CDR3: TGCGCCAGCAGCTTGGGGGGACAGCCCAAAAACATTCAGTACTTC. This translates into CASSLGGQPKNIQYF.

CDR3 nucleotide sequence: TGTGCCAGCAGCCATGGGGACATGAACACTGAAGCTTTCTTT. Translating gives CASSHGDMNTEAFF. The chain employs TRBV3-1 and TRBJ1-1; maybe TRBD1 (6 bases). The V and J ends lost 3 bases and 0 bases respectively, with 8 bases between them. CDR1 and CDR2 (germline): LGHDT, YNNKEL (reference sequence). This CDR3 region has 14 residues. The full variable domain, its missing parts supplied by reference TRBV3-1 and TRBJ1-1, is DTAVSQTPKYLVTQMGNDKSIKCEQNLGHDTMYWYKQDSKKFLKIMFSYNNKELIINETVPNRFSPKSPDKAHLNLHINSLELGDSAVYFCASSHGDMNTEAFFGQGTRLTVV.

The chain links TRBV28 to TRBJ1-2; 10 bases agree with TRBD1. CDR3 length equals 14 residues. Germline-derived CDR1 and CDR2 are MDHEN and SYDVKM. Germline trimming cut 8 bases from V and 5 bases from J; bases unmatched to any gene: 8. The CDR3 nucleotides read TGTGCCAGCTCCCCGGGACAGGGGCGGTATGGCTACACCTTC. Translating gives CASSPGQGRYGYTF.

The V and J genes are TRBV19 and TRBJ2-3; 7 positions match TRBD1. The CDR3 length is 13 residues. The V gene end was trimmed by 10 bases and the J gene end by 2 bases; junction bases not matched to a gene: 6. Looked up from germline, CDR1 is LNHDA and CDR2 is SQIVND (reference sequence). Here the CDR3 reads CATKQGNTDTQYF. In nucleotides, the CDR3 is TGTGCCACGAAACAGGGGAACACAGATACGCAGTATTTT.

V is TRBV12-3 or TRBV12-4 and J is TRBJ2-7, with a weak D call TRBD2 (5 bases). The V and J ends lost 0 bases and 1 base respectively, with 10 bases between them. This CDR3 is 15 amino acids long. For the CDR3, the DNA is TGTGCCAGCAGTTTAGCGGGGAGTCTATCCTACGAGCAGTACTTC. Its protein is CASSLAGSLSYEQYF.

This chain links TRBV25-1 with TRBJ2-7, with a tentative D call TRBD2 (6 bases). Trimming stripped 3 bases from V and 7 bases from J, with 19 bases between. Germline V gene lookup returns CDR1 MGHDK and CDR2 SYGVNS. The CDR3 has 15 residues. CDR3: CASSDVFRGRGEQYF. The CDR3, as DNA: TGTGCCAGCAGTGACGTCTTCCGTGGGCGGGGAGAGCAGTACTTC.

Comment on this clonotype: Compared with germline, one end of the junction differs, possibly owing to a read error. The chain recombines TRBV6-6 with TRBJ1-1; D is unclear. From germline, CDR1 is MNHNY and CDR2 SVGAGI (reference sequence). The CDR3 is 15 residues long. CDR3 coding DNA: TGTGCCAGCGGTTACCGAGGAGCCATGAACACTGAAGCTTTCTTT. Protein product: CASGYRGAMNTEAFF.